These T cell receptor beta chains were read from a single sample in a study of blood T cell repertoires in COVID-19. Only in-frame clones appear in the TCRdb table, and some are missing; sequencing was by immunoSEQ multiplex PCR. The sample includes about 150,000 clones, over 70% of them seen just once. What was sequenced was PBMCs or T cells enriched from blood (not recorded which). Source of these receptors: a man between 65 and 85 years old who had been exposed to COVID-19. CDR3s include the opening cysteine and the closing phenylalanine or tryptophan. D genes are given only for firm matches. Not every row has a clone size; where given, it reads once, few, many or a size class.

CDR3 | DNA | J | size | V | D
CASSSTSGGQTQYF | TGTGCCAGCAGCTCGACTAGCGGGGGCCAGACCCAGTACTTC | TRBJ2-5 | once | TRBV7-9 | TRBD2
CAWSRGGSGNTIYF | TGTGCCTGGAGTAGGGGGGGCTCTGGAAACACCATATATTTT | TRBJ1-3 | . | TRBV30 | .
CASSVALQRGGFGGELFF | TGTGCCAGCAGCGTAGCCCTCCAGCGGGGGGGCTTCGGCGGGGAGCTGTTTTTT | TRBJ2-2 | . | TRBV9 | TRBD2
CASSPQGGEKLFF | TGTGCCAGCTCACCTCAGGGAGGAGAAAAACTGTTTTTT | TRBJ1-4 | . | TRBV18 | .
CASSVGLEAQYF | TGTGCCAGCAGCGTTGGACTAGAAGCGCAGTATTTT | TRBJ2-3 | once | TRBV9 | TRBD2
CASSQEPAGGVSYNEQFF | TGCGCCAGCAGCCAAGAGCCCGCGGGAGGAGTAAGCTACAATGAGCAGTTCTTC | TRBJ2-1 | . | TRBV4-3 | TRBD2
CASSTGQGYADQPQHF | TGTGCCAGTAGTACTGGACAGGGATATGCAGATCAGCCCCAGCATTTT | TRBJ1-5 | . | TRBV19 | TRBD1
CSVVGEREVYNEQFF | TGCAGCGTTGTCGGGGAGCGGGAGGTATACAATGAGCAGTTCTTC | TRBJ2-1 | . | TRBV29-1 | TRBD2
CASSRTGTGSYEQYF | TGTGCCAGCAGCAGGACCGGGACAGGGTCCTACGAGCAGTACTTC | TRBJ2-7 | . | TRBV5-6 | TRBD1
CASSPGLAGLLLAKNIQYF | TGTGCCAGCAGTCCCGGACTAGCGGGACTCTTACTAGCCAAAAACATTCAGTACTTC | TRBJ2-4 | once | TRBV27 | TRBD2
CASSIGQGLPNTEAFF | TGTGCCAGTAGTATAGGTCAGGGCTTACCGAACACTGAAGCTTTCTTT | TRBJ1-1 | . | TRBV19 | .
CAVGQLSNQPQHF | TGTGCCGTGGGGCAACTTAGCAATCAGCCCCAGCATTTT | TRBJ1-5 | . | TRBV19 | .
CASRSANQGEQYF | TGTGCCAGCAGGTCCGCGAACCAGGGGGAGCAGTACTTC | TRBJ2-7 | . | TRBV12-3/TRBV12-4 | .
CASSLMREETQYF | TGCGCCAGCAGCTTGATGAGGGAAGAGACCCAGTACTTC | TRBJ2-5 | . | TRBV5-1 | .
CASRGGGRDKGYTF | TGTGCCAGCAGAGGGGGGGGTCGGGACAAGGGCTACACCTTC | TRBJ1-2 | few | TRBV28 | .
CASSLGGEQFF | TGTGCCAGCAGCTTGGGAGGTGAGCAGTTCTTC | TRBJ2-1 | . | TRBV5-4 | .
CASRLAPHEQYF | TGTGCCAGCAGGCTAGCTCCCCACGAGCAGTACTTC | TRBJ2-7 | . | TRBV7-2 | .
CSVVTSGRVDNEQFF | TGCAGCGTTGTGACTAGCGGGAGGGTGGACAATGAGCAGTTCTTC | TRBJ2-1 | once | TRBV29-1 | TRBD2
CASSPFGGISYEQYF | TGTGCCAGCAGCCCTTTCGGGGGGATTTCCTACGAGCAGTACTTC | TRBJ2-7 | . | TRBV7-9 | TRBD2
CASSVSGANTGELFF | TGTGCCAGCAGCGTCAGCGGTGCGAACACCGGGGAGCTGTTTTTT | TRBJ2-2 | . | TRBV9 | .
CASGSPGQGLTEAFF | TGTGCCAGCGGCAGTCCGGGACAGGGGTTGACTGAAGCTTTCTTT | TRBJ1-1 | . | TRBV28 | TRBD1
CASSFEGKTQYF | TGTGCCAGCAGTTTTGAGGGAAAGACCCAGTACTTC | TRBJ2-5 | few | TRBV12-3/TRBV12-4 | .
CATSRDPGDSTDTQYF | TGTGCCACCAGCAGAGATCCAGGGGATAGCACAGATACGCAGTATTTT | TRBJ2-3 | . | TRBV15 | .
CASSLGTVNTEAFF | TGTGCCAGCAGCCTGGGGACAGTGAACACTGAAGCTTTCTTT | TRBJ1-1 | . | TRBV3-1/TRBV3-2 | TRBD1
CATEGGVNTGELFF | TGTGCCACCGAGGGAGGGGTAAACACCGGGGAGCTGTTTTTT | TRBJ2-2 | . | TRBV24-1 | TRBD2
CASSPQQASSYEQYF | TGTGCCAGTAGTCCCCAACAGGCCAGCTCCTACGAGCAGTACTTC | TRBJ2-7 | few | TRBV19 | .
CASAVAGDPTQYF | TGTGCCAGCGCGGTAGCGGGAGACCCCACGCAGTATTTT | TRBJ2-3 | few | TRBV28 | TRBD2
CASSDQREGPDTQYF | TGTGCCAGCAGCGACCAGCGGGAGGGCCCAGATACGCAGTATTTT | TRBJ2-3 | . | TRBV5-4 | TRBD2
CASSQTPRQTSTDTQYF | TGTGCCAGCAGCCAAACCCCCAGACAGACTAGCACAGATACGCAGTATTTT | TRBJ2-3 | once | TRBV3-1/TRBV3-2 | .
CASSYSEGTQYF | TGTGCCAGCAGTTACTCAGAGGGTACGCAGTATTTT | TRBJ2-3 | . | TRBV6-5 | .
CASSQEGDREEYF | TGTGCCAGCAGCCAAGAGGGGGACAGGGAAGAGTACTTC | TRBJ2-7 | . | TRBV3-1/TRBV3-2 | TRBD1